Given below is one T cell receptor beta chain in context. PCR involved 60 Vbeta and 13 Jbeta primers. Using immunoSEQ multiplex PCR, the repertoire was profiled, and TCRdb retains in-frame clones only, with some absent. Among 90,000 to 100,000 clones, 55% to 75% were seen once, and the ten largest hold about 2.5%. V lost 4 bases to trimming and J lost 1 base; unmatched junction nucleotides: 3. The CDR3 has 14 residues. The germline CDR1 and CDR2 sequences are MNHNS and SASEGT. This sample was included in a study of cytomegalovirus exposure and HLA in healthy donors. The origin of this receptor is a man between 45 and 60 years old in good health and CMV-seronegative. V is TRBV6-1 and J is TRBJ1-1; 7 bases line up with TRBD1. Sequenced sample: PBMCs. CDR3 in DNA: TGTGCCAGCAGTGGAGGGACAGCGAACACTGAAGCTTTCTTT. It is translated as CASSGGTANTEAFF.